This TCR beta chain was captured by sequencing in a study (dated by TCRdb to about 2015). Regarding the complete study: The study set out to test whether tumor-infiltrating Tregs in breast cancer get recruited from blood Tregs or are instead converted in situ from other CD4+ T cell subsets.

Full-length TCR variable regions were amplified by 5' RACE PCR with constant-region reverse primers, followed by semi-nested PCR with Nested Universal Primer A. The ReliaPrep RNA Cell Miniprep System was used to extract total RNA, which was then reverse transcribed into 5'RACE-ready cDNA with the SMARTer RACE 5'/3' Kit. Full-length TCR alpha and beta libraries were barcoded with multiplex adaptors and sequenced on an Illumina MiSeq. As for how the authors treated the data: For each of nine subset-tissue groups, sequencing data from the five patients were pooled, and the groups were then compared using unsupervised clustering of TCR gene usage. The Morisita-Horn index, with shared sequences weighted by their contribution to each repertoire, was used to calculate repertoire similarity. TCRdb handled the public reads itself, with Q25 trimming in fastp and clone calling in MiXCR, and kept productive beta chains. For every CDR3 protein sequence, its rows merge into one entry that carries the most common genes and DNA. Here the V and J calls rest on TCRdb's processing, not on the authors' analysis. The sample profile shows tens of thousands of distinct CDR3 sequences; approximately 26% of them were found once. Approximately 2% of the sample is taken by the ten largest.

Remarks on this clonotype: The antigen this receptor binds is unknown. The sample holds no much larger clone one base away, and base qualities are not on file.

Reading the germline V gene (reference sequence) gives CDR1 DFQATT and CDR2 SNEGSKA. The CDR3 starts with the cysteine, ends with the phenylalanine, and has 17 residues. The sequence is cut down to CDR3 DNA, 51 bases in frame from base 1. Between the V and J ends, shortened by 2 bases and 3 bases respectively, the junction contains 20 bases. Cells that were CD4+CD25+CD127-/low were the ones isolated as Tregs. Tregs, naive and memory CD4+ T cells from tumor, blood and ipsilateral draining lymph nodes of 5 or 6 breast cancer patients underwent full-length TCR alpha and beta sequencing. Tumor tissue and lymph nodes from ipsilateral axillary dissection were perfused with PBS, minced and digested with collagenase I and hyaluronidase. A purity exceeding 90% was confirmed by FACS for the sorted cell populations. Results and caveats for the whole study, not just this receptor: The greatest overlap of tumor-infiltrating Treg TCR alpha and beta sequences was with tumor naive CD4+ T cells, followed next by blood naive CD4+ T cells. The TCR gene usage of tumor memory CD4+ T cells clustered together with blood and lymph node memory CD4+ cells and with lymph node naive CD4+ cells. The validation in the larger cohort was limited to a single TCR beta V-J rearrangement instead of whole repertoires.

This clonotype originated in a female donor with breast cancer. What was sequenced was tumor-infiltrating Tregs sorted from the breast tumor. Here the chain combines TRBV20-1 and TRBJ2-1; the D gene is possibly TRBD1 or TRBD2, each agreeing over 5 bases. This receptor has the CDR3 CSARSGDPKGRYNEQFF. The nucleotide sequence reads TGCAGTGCTAGAAGTGGGGACCCCAAAGGACGCTACAATGAGCAGTTCTTC.